These T cell receptor beta chains were read from a single sample in a study of cytomegalovirus exposure and HLA in healthy donors. Only in-frame clones appear in the TCRdb table, and some are missing; sequencing was by immunoSEQ multiplex PCR. This sample has about 95,000 clones; about 75% occur once, and the top ten carry about 5%. Material for sequencing was PBMCs. The receptors here all came from a woman between 35 and 50 years old in good health and CMV-seronegative. Both conserved end residues are part of each CDR3. The listing skips clone size in some rows; elsewhere it reads once, few, many or a size class.

>TRBV4-1|few|TRBJ1-1
CASSPSSGTEAFF
>TRBV4-1|.|TRBJ2-6
CASSQDWASGANVLTF
>TRBV7-2|few|TRBJ1-2
CASSPDRDYGYTF
>TRBV5-4|.|TRBJ2-1
CAASRGNDEQFF
>TRBV4-1|.|TRBJ2-7
CASSPGGVARKGTSGYYEQYF
>TRBV11-2|.|TRBJ1-2
CASSAARDRPTLPF
>TRBV7-3|.|TRBJ1-1
CASSPQDRKNTEAFF
>TRBV11-2|.|TRBJ1-1
CASSLGRAEAFF
>TRBV4-2|.|TRBJ2-1
CASSQEQLAQVQFF
>TRBV5-8|few|TRBJ1-2
CASTTVPANYGYTF